This T cell receptor beta chain came from a study of blood T cell repertoires in COVID-19. Turning to the study itself: Italy, Spain and the United States were the sources of the convalescent and acute COVID-19 samples.

CDR3 length equals 14 residues. Germline values: CDR1 MNHEY, CDR2 SMNVEV (reference sequence). Trimming removed 4 bases from V and 4 bases from J, with 11 bases in between. Original handling: From reference gene primer amplification, estimates of nucleated cell counts were derived. Sequenced by immunoSEQ multiplex PCR; TCRdb stores in-frame clones only, minus some. V and J calls and clone size are given by that table; D and trimming were obtained from the DNA. The sample has about 83,000 clones, 85% to 90% seen once. The chain is built from TRBV27 and TRBJ1-5, with a weak D call TRBD1 (6 bases). The TCR originated in a woman over 75 in a cohort sampled during active or convalescent COVID-19. Sequenced material: peripheral blood. The CDR3 DNA sequence: TGTGCCAGCAGTTCCATTGGACAGAATCAGCCCCAGCATTTT. Translation gives CASSSIGQNQPQHF.